This TCR beta chain was captured in a study of radiotherapy plus CTLA-4 blockade in lung cancer. Looking at the study overall: Among all patients, around 18% showed objective responses, while roughly 34% had disease control. Broader study findings: There was expansion of tumor-derived TCR clones in blood after radiotherapy plus ipilimumab.

The germline gives CDR1 SNHLY, CDR2 FYNNEI. The length of the CDR3 is 15 residues. In its sample, this clone was seen a few times. Its antigen is currently unknown. Compared with germline, one end of the junction differs, possibly owing to a read error. TCRdb's table, derived via immunoSEQ multiplex PCR, lists solely in-frame clones and lacks some. The sample has 80,000 to 100,000 clones, roughly 74% seen once. Focal radiation plus CTLA-4 blockade with ipilimumab was administered to patients who had chemo-refractory metastatic non-small-cell lung cancer. Sample: peripheral blood, taken from a patient treated with radiotherapy plus ipilimumab. This rearrangement joins TRBV2 to TRBJ1-1, with 9 bases aligning to TRBD1. The receptor's source is a human donor with non-small cell lung cancer who had a partial response to radiotherapy plus ipilimumab. Some clones in this sample may be carry-over from other donors' samples. CDR3 region: CASNEGQGFTAEAFF. For the CDR3, the DNA is TGTGCCAGCAATGAAGGACAGGGGTTTACTGCTGAAGCTTTCTTT. The entire variable domain, with the rest obtained from reference TRBV2 and TRBJ1-1, is as follows: EPEVTQTPSHQVTQMGQEVILRCVPISNHLYFYWYRQILGQKVEFLVSFYNNEISEKSEIFDDQFSVERPDGSNFTLKIRSTKLEDSAMYFCASNEGQGFTAEAFFGQGTRLTVV.